This T cell receptor beta chain was identified during a study of shared clonotypes between healthy human individuals. This CDR3 has 15 residues. Germline CDR1 and CDR2: MNHEY and SVGAGI. The V segment lost 6 bases and the J segment 2 bases; nucleotides outside the gene matches: 7. The assay was immunoSEQ multiplex PCR, and TCRdb's table has in-frame clones only and misses some. The sample holds 1.6 million or so clones, around 97% seen once. This receptor was taken from a man aged 25 to 40 in good health. The J gene is TRBJ1-5, the V gene TRBV6-5; TRBD1 matches 7 bases. The specimen sequenced was naive CD4+ T cells sorted from blood. As for subset: CD45RA+ positively selected. This chain's CDR3 is CASSPDRPGNQPQHF. The CDR3 DNA sequence: TGTGCCAGCAGCCCGGACAGGCCGGGCAATCAGCCCCAGCATTTT.